This T cell receptor (beta chain) appears in the sequencing data of a study of T cell changes during pregnancy in multiple sclerosis. V was shortened by 5 bases and J by 8 bases, with 15 bases between the two germline ends. The CDR3 is made up of 13 amino acids. Per germline, CDR1 LNHDA and CDR2 SQIVND (reference sequence). The data were produced by immunoSEQ multiplex PCR, yet TCRdb's version contains in-frame clones alone and is incomplete. This table holds some 90,000 clones, approximately 92% found once. This material consisted of peripheral blood, taken in the first trimester of pregnancy. The TCR originated in a female donor with multiple sclerosis, enrolled in a pregnancy study. The chain joins TRBV19 to TRBJ1-2, with unresolved D. CDR3 amino acids: CASSHFARNGYTF. DNA of the CDR3: TGTGCCAGTAGTCATTTCGCGAGAAACGGCTACACCTTC.